Here is one T cell receptor (beta chain) with its context. Its antigen is as yet unknown. The data originate from a study of vaccination and CD4 T cells after COVID-19. For the study at large: Post-diagnosis, post-COVID samples were collected after a median about 95 days, ranging 35 to 161.

This CDR3 is built from 15 residues. Trimming pared 1 base from V and 3 bases from J, leaving 10 bases between. Noted treatment: roughly 11-day PBMC culture with coronavirus spike peptide pools or control peptides (ViraFEST assay). ViraFEST relied on peptide pools to expand antigen-specific T cells; the TCRs were sequenced afterward. With the Oncomine TCR Beta short-read assay, DNA from cultured CD4+ T cells was sequenced. TCRdb called the PCR reads again in MiXCR, with one record for every CDR3 protein. This sample has 14,000 to 15,000 distinct CDR3 sequences; 48% occur once, and the top ten carry 11% to 15%. Study-wide points: Nearly all convalescent vaccine-specific clones, 304 of 307, recognized only SARS-CoV-2 spike.

The chain has TRBV12-3 or TRBV12-4 and TRBJ1-5; D remains unclear. The clonotype was recovered from a human donor who had recovered from COVID-19. The sequencing sample was made of CD4+ T cells from blood, cultured in vitro. The CDR3 DNA reads TGTGCCAGCAGTTTAGGCGGAGGATCCAATCAGCCCCAGCATTTT. Residues: CASSLGGGSNQPQHF.